This T cell receptor (beta chain) derives from a study of CD8 T cells in ankylosing spondylitis. The trim removed 0 bases at V and 6 bases at J, leaving 13 bases unmatched. This CDR3 is built from 18 residues. Germline V gene sequence: CDR1 SGHRS, CDR2 YFSETQ. Study outcomes and limitations: Ankylosing spondylitis blood appeared to be characterized by a TCR beta motif of several highly homologous variants.

TCRdb itself ran the 5' RACE reads through MiXCR, one entry per CDR3 protein. The table has about 90,000 distinct CDR3 sequences, about 8.1% seen once. This clonotype was recorded at least ten times. The antigen is not known. V gene TRBV5-1 combines with J gene TRBJ2-1; 9 bases align to TRBD2. This sequence originates from a male donor with ankylosing spondylitis. Sequencing was done on a sample of blood, either unsorted or a sorted T cell fraction (not recorded which). The CDR3 region has the DNA TGCGCCAGCAGCTTGGAGTCAGGACTAGCGTACGGTTCCAATGAGCAGTTCTTC. The encoded protein is CASSLESGLAYGSNEQFF.